The subject of this entry is one T cell receptor beta chain. Its antigen is currently unknown. CDR1 GTSNPN and CDR2 SVGIG come from the germline V gene (reference sequence). This CDR3 contains 12 residues. Between the trimmed V and J ends, which lost 3 bases and 11 bases, there was a span of 11 bases. Both blood RNA, taken from unsorted whole blood, and germline DNA were extracted. At sampling, these chronic HBV carriers had received no treatment. Presurgery, around 4 milliliters of peripheral blood were collected. The sample comes from a study of tumor-infiltrating lymphocytes in primary liver carcinoma. Study outcomes and limitations: Bulk, unsorted sampling meant CD4+ and CD8+ repertoires went uncompared. Tumor region pairs showed greater overlap than either tumor-adjacent or tumor-blood pairs did.

Using a constant-region primer together with ProtoScript II reverse transcriptase, TCR beta cDNA was made from 500 ng of total RNA. Construction of TCR beta libraries relied on three successive nested multiplex PCR rounds employing slightly modified ARM-PCR. Rounds one and two of PCR, each of about 10 cycles, were primed with TRBV1-TRBV30 forward primers and a C-beta reverse primer. MiXCR, run by TCRdb on the multiplex PCR reads, gives a single entry per CDR3 protein. The sample lists 150,000 to 200,000 distinct CDR3 sequences; less than 75% were seen once. The chain employs TRBV30 and TRBJ1-6, with unresolved D. The sequence was obtained from a woman aged 60 to 75 with primary liver carcinoma and hepatitis B virus infection. Sequencing was done on a sample of peripheral blood. The CDR3, as DNA: TGTGCCTGGAGCGACATCATTCCACCCCTCCACTTT. Protein product: CAWSDIIPPLHF.